This TCR beta chain appears in the sequencing data of a study of blood T cells in healthy people across ages. Study outcomes and limitations: Higher diversity, along with more naive CD4+ cells, distinguished long-lived donors from aged donors.

The CDR3 contains 13 residues. Germline CDR1 SNHLY, CDR2 FYNNEI. V lost 7 bases and J lost 6, with 15 bases in between. On this clonotype: Antigen specificity is unknown.

Using a J-beta primer mix together with a sample-barcoded 5' primer, a second PCR was run for roughly 6 to 11 cycles. TCRdb independently ran MiXCR on the 5' RACE reads; one entry per CDR3 protein. Here the sample spans about 730,000 distinct CDR3 sequences, 40% to 45% being singletons. Isolated PBMCs totaled at least 7 million in each sample. The specimen was blood. This sequence joins TRBV2 and TRBJ2-5, with D possibly being TRBD2 (6 bases). This TCR was recovered from a woman aged 60-75 years in good health. CDR3 region: CASMASEGKTQYF. The CDR3 DNA reads TGTGCCAGCATGGCTAGCGAAGGAAAGACCCAGTACTTC.